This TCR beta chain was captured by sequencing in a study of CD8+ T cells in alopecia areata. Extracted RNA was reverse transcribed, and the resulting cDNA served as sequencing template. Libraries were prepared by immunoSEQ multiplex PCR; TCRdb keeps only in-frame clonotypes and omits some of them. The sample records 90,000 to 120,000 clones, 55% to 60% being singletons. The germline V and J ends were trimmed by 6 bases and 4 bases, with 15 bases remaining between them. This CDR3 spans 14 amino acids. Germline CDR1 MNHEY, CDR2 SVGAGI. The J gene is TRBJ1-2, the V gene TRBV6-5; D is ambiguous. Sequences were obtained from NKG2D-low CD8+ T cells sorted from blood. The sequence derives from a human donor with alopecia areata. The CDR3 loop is CASSPTLDTYGYTF. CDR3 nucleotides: TGTGCCAGCAGCCCCACCCTGGATACCTATGGCTACACCTTC.